This T cell receptor (beta chain) was profiled in a study of T-cell reconstitution after alpha-beta-depleted transplantation in children. This clonotype has more than one count but fewer than ten. Unique molecular identifiers were incorporated into the prepared TCRbeta library. TCRdb analysed the PCR reads with MiXCR anew, one entry per CDR3 protein. The sample lists some 350,000 distinct CDR3 sequences; 10% to 13% were seen once. The CDR3 has 16 amino acids. Between the trimmed V and J ends, which lost 5 bases and 0 bases, there was a span of 14 bases. In germline, CDR1 is MDHEN, CDR2 SYDVKM. The material sequenced was PBMCs from the stem cell graft donor, taken from the stem cell graft. V is TRBV28 and J is TRBJ2-1, with D possibly TRBD1 on 6 matching bases. This TCR was sampled from a human donor who donated a stem cell graft to a child with acute lymphoblastic leukemia. The CDR3 here is CASSRQVPLSYNEQFF. The CDR3 DNA reads as TGTGCCAGCAGTCGACAGGTTCCTCTCTCCTACAATGAGCAGTTCTTC.